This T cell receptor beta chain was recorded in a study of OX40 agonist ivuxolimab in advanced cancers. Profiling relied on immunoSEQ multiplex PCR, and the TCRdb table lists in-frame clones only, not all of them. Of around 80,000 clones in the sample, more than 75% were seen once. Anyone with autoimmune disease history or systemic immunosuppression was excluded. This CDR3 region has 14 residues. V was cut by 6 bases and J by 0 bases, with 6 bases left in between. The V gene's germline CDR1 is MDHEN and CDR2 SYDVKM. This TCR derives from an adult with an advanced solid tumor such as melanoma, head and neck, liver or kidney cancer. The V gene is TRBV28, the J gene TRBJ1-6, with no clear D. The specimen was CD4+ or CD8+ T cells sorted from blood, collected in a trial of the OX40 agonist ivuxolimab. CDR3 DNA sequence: TGTGCCAGCAGCCCCCACTCCTATAATTCACCCCTCCACTTT. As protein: CASSPHSYNSPLHF. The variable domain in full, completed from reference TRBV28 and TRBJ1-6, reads DVKVTQSSRYLVKRTGEKVFLECVQDMDHENMFWYRQDPGLGLRLIYFSYDVKMKEKGDIPEGYSVSREKKERFSLILESASTNQTSMYLCASSPHSYNSPLHFGNGTRLTVT.